The clone carrying this T cell receptor (beta chain) was detected once. These data belong to a study of control samples from healthy donors and cancer patients. The repertoire was sequenced with immunoSEQ multiplex PCR; TCRdb's copy has only in-frame clones and lacks some. Of 100,000 to 150,000 clones in the sample, 80% to 95% were seen once. The CDR3 has 11 amino acids. Germline V gives CDR1 SQVTM, CDR2 ANQGSEA. Trimming took off 6 bases at V and 8 bases at J, with 13 bases between the two ends. The sequence was collected from a man aged 18 to 29 in good health. Sequenced: blood. The genes are TRBV29-1 and TRBJ1-2, with a weak D call TRBD1 (5 bases). CDR3 sequence (DNA): TGCAGCGTATCCAGGGAAGGAGGCTACACCTTC. Translation gives CSVSREGGYTF.